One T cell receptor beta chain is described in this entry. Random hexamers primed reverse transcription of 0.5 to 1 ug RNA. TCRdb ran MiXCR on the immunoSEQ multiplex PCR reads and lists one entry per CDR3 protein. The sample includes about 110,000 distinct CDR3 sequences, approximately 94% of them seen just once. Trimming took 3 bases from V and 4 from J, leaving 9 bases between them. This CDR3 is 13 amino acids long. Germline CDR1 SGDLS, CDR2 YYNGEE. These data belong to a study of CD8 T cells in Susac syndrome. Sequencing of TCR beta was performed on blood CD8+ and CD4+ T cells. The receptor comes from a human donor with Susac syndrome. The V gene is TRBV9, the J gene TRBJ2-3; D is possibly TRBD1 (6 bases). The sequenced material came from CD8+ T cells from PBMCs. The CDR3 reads CASSADSPDTQYF. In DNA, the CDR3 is TGTGCCAGCAGCGCGGACAGCCCAGATACGCAGTATTTT.